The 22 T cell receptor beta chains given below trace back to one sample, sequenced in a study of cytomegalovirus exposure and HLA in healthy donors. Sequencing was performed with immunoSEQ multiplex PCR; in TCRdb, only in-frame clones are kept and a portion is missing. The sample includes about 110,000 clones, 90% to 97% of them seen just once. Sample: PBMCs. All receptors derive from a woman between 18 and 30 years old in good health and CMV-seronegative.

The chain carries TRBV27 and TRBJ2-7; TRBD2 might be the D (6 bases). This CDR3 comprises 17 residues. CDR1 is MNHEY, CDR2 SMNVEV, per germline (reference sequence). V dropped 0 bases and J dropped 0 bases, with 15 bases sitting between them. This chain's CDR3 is CASSLSGTRPASYEQYF. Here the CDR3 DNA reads TGTGCCAGCAGTTTATCGGGGACTCGCCCTGCCTCCTACGAGCAGTACTTC.

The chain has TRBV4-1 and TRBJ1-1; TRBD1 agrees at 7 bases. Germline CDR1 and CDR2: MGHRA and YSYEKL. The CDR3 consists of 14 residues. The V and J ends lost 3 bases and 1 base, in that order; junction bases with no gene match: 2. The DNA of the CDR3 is TGCGCCAGCAGCCACCGACAGGGGAACACTGAAGCTTTCTTT. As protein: CASSHRQGNTEAFF.

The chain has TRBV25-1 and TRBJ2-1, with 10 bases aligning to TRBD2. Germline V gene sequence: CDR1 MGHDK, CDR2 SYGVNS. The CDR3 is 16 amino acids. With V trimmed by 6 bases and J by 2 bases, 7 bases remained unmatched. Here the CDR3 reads CASRASGGAPYNEQFF. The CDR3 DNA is TGTGCCAGCAGGGCCAGCGGGGGGGCCCCCTACAATGAGCAGTTCTTC.

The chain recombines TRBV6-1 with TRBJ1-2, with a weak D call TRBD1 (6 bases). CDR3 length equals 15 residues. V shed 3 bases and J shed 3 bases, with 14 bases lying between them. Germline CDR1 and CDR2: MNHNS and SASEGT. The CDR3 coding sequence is TGTGCCAGCAGTGATTTCCGGGACACCTACTATGGCTACACCTTC. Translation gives CASSDFRDTYYGYTF.

The CDR3, as DNA: TGTGCCAGCAGCTTGAAGACAGAATTTTTTGACGAAAAACTGTTTTTT. This sequence encodes CASSLKTEFFDEKLFF. The V call is TRBV5-4, the J call TRBJ1-4; possibly TRBD1 for D (5 bases). The CDR3 extends over 16 amino acids. Germline assignment: CDR1 SGHNT and CDR2 YYREEE (reference sequence). Trimming shortened V by 1 base and J by 8 bases, and 18 bases separated the two germline ends.

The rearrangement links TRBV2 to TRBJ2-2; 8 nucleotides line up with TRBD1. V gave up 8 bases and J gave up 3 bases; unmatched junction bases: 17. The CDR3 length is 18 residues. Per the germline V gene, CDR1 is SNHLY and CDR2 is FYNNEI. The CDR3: CASSTPVVTGDYTGELFF. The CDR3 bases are TGTGCCAGCTCCACCCCCGTCGTGACAGGGGATTACACCGGGGAGCTGTTTTTT.

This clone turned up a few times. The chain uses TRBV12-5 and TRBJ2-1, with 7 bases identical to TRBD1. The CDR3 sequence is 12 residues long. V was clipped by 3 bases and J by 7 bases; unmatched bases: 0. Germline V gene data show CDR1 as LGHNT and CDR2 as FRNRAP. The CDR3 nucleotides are TGTGCTAGTGGTTTACAGGGGAATGAGCAGTTCTTC. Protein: CASGLQGNEQFF.

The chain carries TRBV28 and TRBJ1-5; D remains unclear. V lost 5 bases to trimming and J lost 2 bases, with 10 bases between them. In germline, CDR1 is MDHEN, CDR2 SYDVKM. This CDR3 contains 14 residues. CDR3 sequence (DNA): TGTGCCAGCAGTACCCATTCGGGCAATCAGCCCCAGCATTTT. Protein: CASSTHSGNQPQHF.

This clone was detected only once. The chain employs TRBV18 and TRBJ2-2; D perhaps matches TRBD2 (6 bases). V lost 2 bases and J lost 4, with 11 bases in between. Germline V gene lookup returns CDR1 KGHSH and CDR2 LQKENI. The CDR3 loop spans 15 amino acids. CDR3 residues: CASSPGRQGTGELFF. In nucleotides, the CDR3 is TGTGCCAGCTCACCAGGGAGGCAGGGCACCGGGGAGCTGTTTTTT.

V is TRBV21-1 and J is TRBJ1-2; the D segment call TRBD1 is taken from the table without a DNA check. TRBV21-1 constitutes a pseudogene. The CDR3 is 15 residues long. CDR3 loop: CASSKAQGEGYGYTF. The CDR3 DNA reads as TGTGCCAGCAGCAAAGCACAGGGGGAGGGCTATGGCTACACCTTC.

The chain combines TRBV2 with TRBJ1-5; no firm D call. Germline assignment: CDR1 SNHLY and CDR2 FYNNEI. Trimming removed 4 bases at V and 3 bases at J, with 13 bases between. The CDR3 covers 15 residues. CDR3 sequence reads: CASSVLASDNQPQHF. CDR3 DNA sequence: TGTGCCAGCAGTGTGTTGGCCTCAGACAATCAGCCCCAGCATTTT.

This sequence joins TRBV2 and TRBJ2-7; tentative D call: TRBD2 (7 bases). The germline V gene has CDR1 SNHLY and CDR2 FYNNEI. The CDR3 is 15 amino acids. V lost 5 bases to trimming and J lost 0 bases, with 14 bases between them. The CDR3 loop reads CASSPQGGSSYEQYF. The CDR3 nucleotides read TGTGCCAGCAGTCCACAGGGAGGGTCCTCCTACGAGCAGTACTTC.

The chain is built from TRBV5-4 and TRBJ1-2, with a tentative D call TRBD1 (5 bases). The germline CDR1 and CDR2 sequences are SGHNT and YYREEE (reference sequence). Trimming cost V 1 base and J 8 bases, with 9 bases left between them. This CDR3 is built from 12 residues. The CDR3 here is CASSLRGEGYTF. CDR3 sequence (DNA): TGTGCCAGCAGCTTGCGGGGGGAGGGCTACACCTTC.

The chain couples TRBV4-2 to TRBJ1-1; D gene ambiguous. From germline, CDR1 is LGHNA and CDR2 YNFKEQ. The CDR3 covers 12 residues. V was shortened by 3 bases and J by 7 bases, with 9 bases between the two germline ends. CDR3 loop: CASSQIEGEAFF. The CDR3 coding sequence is TGTGCCAGCAGCCAGATTGAGGGTGAAGCTTTCTTT.

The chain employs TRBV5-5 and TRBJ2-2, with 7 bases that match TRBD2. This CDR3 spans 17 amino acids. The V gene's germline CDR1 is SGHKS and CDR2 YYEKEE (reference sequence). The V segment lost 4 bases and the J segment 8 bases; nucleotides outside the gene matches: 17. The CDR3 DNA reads TGTGCCAGCAGCACTAAGTACGGGGGGTCTAGGGCTGGGGAGCTGTTTTTT. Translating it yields CASSTKYGGSRAGELFF.

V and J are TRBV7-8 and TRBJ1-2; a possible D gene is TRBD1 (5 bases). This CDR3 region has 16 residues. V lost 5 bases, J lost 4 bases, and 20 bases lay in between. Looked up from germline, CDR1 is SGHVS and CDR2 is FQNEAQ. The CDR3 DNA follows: TGTGCCAGCAGCCAGGGACGGCCGAGGGAGGTCTATGGCTACACCTTC. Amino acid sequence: CASSQGRPREVYGYTF. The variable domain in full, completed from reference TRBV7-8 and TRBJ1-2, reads GAGVSQSPRYKVAKRGQDVALRCDPISGHVSLFWYQQALGQGPEFLTYFQNEAQLDKSGLPSDRFFAERPEGSVSTLKIQRTQQEDSAVYLCASSQGRPREVYGYTFGSGTRLTVV.

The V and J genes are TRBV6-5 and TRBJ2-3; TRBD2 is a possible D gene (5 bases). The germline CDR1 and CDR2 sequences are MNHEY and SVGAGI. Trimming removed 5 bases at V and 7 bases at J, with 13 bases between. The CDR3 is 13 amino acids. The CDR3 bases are TGTGCCAGCAGTGCCTCCTCGGGAAATACGCAGTATTTT. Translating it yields CASSASSGNTQYF.

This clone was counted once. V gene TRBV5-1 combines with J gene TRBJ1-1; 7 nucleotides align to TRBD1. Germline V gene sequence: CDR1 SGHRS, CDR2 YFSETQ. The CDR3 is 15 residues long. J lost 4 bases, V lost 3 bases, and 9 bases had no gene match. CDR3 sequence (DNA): TGCGCCAGCAGCTCCTACAGGGGAAGGAGCACTGAAGCTTTCTTT. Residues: CASSSYRGRSTEAFF. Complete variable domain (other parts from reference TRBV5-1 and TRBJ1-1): KAGVTQTPRYLIKTRGQQVTLSCSPISGHRSVSWYQQTPGQGLQFLFEYFSETQRNKGNFPGRFSGRQFSNSRSEMNVSTLELGDSALYLCASSSYRGRSTEAFFGQGTRLTVV.

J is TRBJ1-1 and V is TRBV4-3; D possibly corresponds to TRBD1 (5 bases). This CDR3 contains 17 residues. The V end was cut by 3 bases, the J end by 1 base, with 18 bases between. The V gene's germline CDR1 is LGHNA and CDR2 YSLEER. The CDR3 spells CASSQLTGAGRNTEAFF. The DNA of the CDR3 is TGCGCCAGCAGCCAGCTCACAGGTGCCGGGCGGAACACTGAAGCTTTCTTT.

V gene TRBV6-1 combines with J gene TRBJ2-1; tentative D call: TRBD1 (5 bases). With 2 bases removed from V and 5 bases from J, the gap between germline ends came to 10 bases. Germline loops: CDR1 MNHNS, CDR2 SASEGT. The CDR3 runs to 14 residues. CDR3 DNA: TGTGCCAGCAGTGAATCCTGGACACACAATGAGCAGTTCTTC. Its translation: CASSESWTHNEQFF.

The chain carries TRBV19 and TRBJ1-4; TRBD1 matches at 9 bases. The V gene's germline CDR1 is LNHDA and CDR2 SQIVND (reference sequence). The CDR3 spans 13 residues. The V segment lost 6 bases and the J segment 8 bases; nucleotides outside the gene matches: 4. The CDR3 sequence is CASSRDREEKLFF. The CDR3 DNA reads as TGTGCCAGTAGCCGGGACAGGGAAGAAAAACTGTTTTTT.

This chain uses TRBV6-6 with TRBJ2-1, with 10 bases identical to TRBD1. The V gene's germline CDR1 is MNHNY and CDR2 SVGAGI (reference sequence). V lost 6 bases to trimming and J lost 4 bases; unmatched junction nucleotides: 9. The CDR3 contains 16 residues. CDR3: CASSEATGGRYNEQFF. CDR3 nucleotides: TGTGCCAGCAGCGAGGCGACAGGGGGCAGATACAATGAGCAGTTCTTC.